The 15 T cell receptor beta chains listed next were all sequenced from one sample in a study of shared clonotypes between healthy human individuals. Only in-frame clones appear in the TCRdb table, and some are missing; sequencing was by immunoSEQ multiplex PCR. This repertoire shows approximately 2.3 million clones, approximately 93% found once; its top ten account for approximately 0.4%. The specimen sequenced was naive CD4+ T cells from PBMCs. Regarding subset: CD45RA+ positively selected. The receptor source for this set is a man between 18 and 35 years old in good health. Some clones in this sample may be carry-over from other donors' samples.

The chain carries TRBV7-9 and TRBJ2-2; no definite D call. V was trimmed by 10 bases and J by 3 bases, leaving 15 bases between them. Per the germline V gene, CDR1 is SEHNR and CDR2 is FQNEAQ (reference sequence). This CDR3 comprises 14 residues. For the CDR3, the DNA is TGTGCCATCGGGTCCCCCACGGACACCGGGGAGCTGTTTTTT. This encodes CAIGSPTDTGELFF.

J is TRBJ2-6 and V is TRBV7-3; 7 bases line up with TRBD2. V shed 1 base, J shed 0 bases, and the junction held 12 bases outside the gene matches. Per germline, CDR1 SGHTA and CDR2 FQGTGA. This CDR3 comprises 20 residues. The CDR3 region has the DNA TGTGCCAGCAGCTTAATACCCCCGGCTAGCGGCCGCTCTGGGGCCAACGTCCTGACTTTC. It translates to CASSLIPPASGRSGANVLTF.

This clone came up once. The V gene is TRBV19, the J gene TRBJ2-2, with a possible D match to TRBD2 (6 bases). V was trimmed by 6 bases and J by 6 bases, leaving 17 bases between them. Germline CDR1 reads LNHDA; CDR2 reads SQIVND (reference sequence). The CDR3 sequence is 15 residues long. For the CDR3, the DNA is TGTGCCAGTAGGTATAGTGGGCTAGCGTCCGGGGAGCTGTTTTTT. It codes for CASRYSGLASGELFF. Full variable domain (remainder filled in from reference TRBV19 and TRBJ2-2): DGGITQSPKYLFRKEGQNVTLSCEQNLNHDAMYWYRQDPGQGLRLIYYSQIVNDFQKGDIAEGYSVSREKKESFPLTVTSAQKNPTAFYLCASRYSGLASGELFFGEGSRLTVL.

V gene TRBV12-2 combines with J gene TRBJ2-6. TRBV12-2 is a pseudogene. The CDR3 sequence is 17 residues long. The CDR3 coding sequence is TGTGCAAGAAACATGTGTTCGCGATTCTCTGGGGCCAACGTCCTGACTTTC. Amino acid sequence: CARNMCSRFSGANVLTF.

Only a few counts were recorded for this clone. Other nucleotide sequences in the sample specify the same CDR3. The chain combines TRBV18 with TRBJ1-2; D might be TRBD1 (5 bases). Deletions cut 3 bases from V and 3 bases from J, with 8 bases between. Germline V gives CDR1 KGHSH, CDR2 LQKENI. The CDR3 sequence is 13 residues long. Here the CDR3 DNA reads TGTGCCAGCTCACCCCAGGGCGACTATGGCTACACCTTC. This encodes CASSPQGDYGYTF. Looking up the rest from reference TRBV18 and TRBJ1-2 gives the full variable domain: NAGVMQNPRHLVRRRGQEARLRCSPMKGHSHVYWYRQLPEEGLKFMVYLQKENIIDESGMPKERFSAEFPKEGPSILRIQQVVRGDSAAYFCASSPQGDYGYTFGSGTRLTVV.

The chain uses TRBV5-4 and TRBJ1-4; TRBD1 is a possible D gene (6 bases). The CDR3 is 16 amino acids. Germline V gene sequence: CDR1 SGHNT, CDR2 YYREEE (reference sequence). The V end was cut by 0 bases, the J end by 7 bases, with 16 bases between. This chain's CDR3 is CASSLGGQPTGEKLFF. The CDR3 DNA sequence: TGTGCCAGCAGCTTGGGAGGACAGCCCACGGGTGAAAAACTGTTTTTT.

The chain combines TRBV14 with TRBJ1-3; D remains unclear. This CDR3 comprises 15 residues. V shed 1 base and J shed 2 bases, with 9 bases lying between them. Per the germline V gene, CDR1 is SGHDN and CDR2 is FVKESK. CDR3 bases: TGTGCCAGCAGCCAAGTCTACGGGGCTGGAAACACCATATATTTT. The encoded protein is CASSQVYGAGNTIYF.

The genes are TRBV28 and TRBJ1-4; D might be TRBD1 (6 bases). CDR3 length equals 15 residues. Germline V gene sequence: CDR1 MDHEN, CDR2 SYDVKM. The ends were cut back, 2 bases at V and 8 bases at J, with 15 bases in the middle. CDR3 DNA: TGTGCCAGCAGTTTAAGGCAGGGGAGTTGGGAAAAACTGTTTTTT. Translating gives CASSLRQGSWEKLFF.

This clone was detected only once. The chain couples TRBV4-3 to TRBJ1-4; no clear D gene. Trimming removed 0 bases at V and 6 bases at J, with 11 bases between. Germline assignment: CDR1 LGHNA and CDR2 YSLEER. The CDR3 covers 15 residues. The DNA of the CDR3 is TGCGCCAGCAGCCAAGAGCTAGCCCCTGATGAAAAACTGTTTTTT. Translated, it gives CASSQELAPDEKLFF.

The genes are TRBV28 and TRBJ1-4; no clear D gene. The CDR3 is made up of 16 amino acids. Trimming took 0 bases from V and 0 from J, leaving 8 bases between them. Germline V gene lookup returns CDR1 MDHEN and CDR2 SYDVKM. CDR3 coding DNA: TGTGCCAGCAGTTTATGGAGCCTAACAACTAATGAAAAACTGTTTTTT. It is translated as CASSLWSLTTNEKLFF.

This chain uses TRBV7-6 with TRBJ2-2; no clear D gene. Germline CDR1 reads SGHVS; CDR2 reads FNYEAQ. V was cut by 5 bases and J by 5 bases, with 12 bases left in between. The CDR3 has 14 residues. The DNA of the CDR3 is TGTGCCAGCAGCACCAGAACTGGAACCGGGGAGCTGTTTTTT. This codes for CASSTRTGTGELFF.

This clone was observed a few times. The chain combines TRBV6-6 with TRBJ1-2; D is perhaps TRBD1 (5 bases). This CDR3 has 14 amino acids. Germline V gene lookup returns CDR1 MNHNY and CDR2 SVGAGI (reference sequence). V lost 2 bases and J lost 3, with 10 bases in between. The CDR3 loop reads CASSYGADYYGYTF. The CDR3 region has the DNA TGTGCCAGCAGTTACGGGGCAGACTACTATGGCTACACCTTC.

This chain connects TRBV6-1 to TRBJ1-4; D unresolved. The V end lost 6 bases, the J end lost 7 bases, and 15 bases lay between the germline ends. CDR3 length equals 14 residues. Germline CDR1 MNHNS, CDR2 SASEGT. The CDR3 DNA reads TGTGCCAGCAGGCCTCCAAAAACGGGTGAAAAACTGTTTTTT. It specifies CASRPPKTGEKLFF.

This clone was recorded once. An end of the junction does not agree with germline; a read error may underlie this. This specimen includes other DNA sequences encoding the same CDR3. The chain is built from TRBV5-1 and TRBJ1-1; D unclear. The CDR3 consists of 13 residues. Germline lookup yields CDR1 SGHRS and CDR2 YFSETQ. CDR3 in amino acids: CASSIELNTEAFF. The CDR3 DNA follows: TGTGCCAGCAGCATAGAACTGAACACTGAAGCTTTCTTT. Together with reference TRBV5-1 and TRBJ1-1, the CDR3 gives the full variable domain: KAGVTQTPRYLIKTRGQQVTLSCSPISGHRSVSWYQQTPGQGLQFLFEYFSETQRNKGNFPGRFSGRQFSNSRSEMNVSTLELGDSALYLCASSIELNTEAFFGQGTRLTVV.

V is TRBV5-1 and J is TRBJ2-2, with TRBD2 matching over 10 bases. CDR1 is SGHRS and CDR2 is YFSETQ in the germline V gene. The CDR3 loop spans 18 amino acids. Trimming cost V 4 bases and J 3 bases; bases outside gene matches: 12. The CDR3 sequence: CASSVGGAGGPDTGELFF. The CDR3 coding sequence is TGCGCCAGCAGCGTTGGAGGAGCGGGAGGGCCGGACACCGGGGAGCTGTTTTTT.